The clone carrying this T cell receptor (beta chain) was counted ten times or more. TCRdb reprocessed the 5' RACE reads via MiXCR and lists one record per CDR3 protein. The data contain 350,000 to 400,000 distinct CDR3 sequences, about 9% of them seen just once; the ten biggest clones take up more than 8%. This record comes from a study of identical twins. This TCR derives from a woman in her 50s in good health. The specimen was naive T cells sorted from blood.

CDR3: CASKTAFYNEQFF. CDR3 coding DNA: TGTGCCAGCAAGACAGCTTTTTACAATGAGCAGTTCTTC. The V and J genes are TRBV2 and TRBJ2-1; a weak D match, TRBD1 (5 bases). Germline V gene data show CDR1 as SNHLY and CDR2 as FYNNEI. V lost 7 bases, J lost 4 bases, and 11 bases lay in between. The CDR3 consists of 13 residues.